The clone carrying this T cell receptor (beta chain) has just a few counts. This sample was taken from a study of blood T cells in healthy people across ages. Study-level information: Template switching recovered approximately one barcoded beta molecule for every two T cells.

The CDR3 contains 13 residues. Trimming stripped 4 bases from V and 5 bases from J, with 13 bases between. Germline-derived CDR1 and CDR2 are SGDLS and YYNGEE. A second PCR of 7 to 11 cycles used a sample-barcoded 5' primer and a J-beta primer mix. Using its own MiXCR run on the 5' RACE reads, TCRdb lists one record per CDR3 protein. Of fewer than 2,000,000 distinct CDR3 sequences listed, roughly a third are singletons. The clonotype originates from a woman in her 30s in good health. The chain carries TRBV9 and TRBJ2-7; weak D call: TRBD2 (6 bases). Sequencing was carried out using blood. The DNA for the CDR3 is TGTGCCAGCAGCTCGGGGGAGTCCGACGAGCAGTACTTC. It specifies CASSSGESDEQYF.